A single sample is the source of the 28 T cell receptor beta chains below, sequenced in a study of CD8 T cells in ankylosing spondylitis. Study findings and constraints: Made up of about eight highly homologous variants, a TCR beta motif appeared characteristic of ankylosing spondylitis blood.

One entry per CDR3 protein, called by TCRdb with MiXCR from the 5' RACE reads. The top ten clones hold under 0.6% of a sample with around 890,000 distinct CDR3 sequences, about an eighth of them seen once. Their target antigens are unknown. The specimen sequenced was blood, either unsorted or a sorted T cell fraction (not recorded which). These receptor sequences come from a male donor with ankylosing spondylitis.

This clonotype appeared many times. The chain employs TRBV29-1 and TRBJ2-5; 10 bases are shared with TRBD2. Looked up from germline, CDR1 is SQVTM and CDR2 is ANQGSEA. J lost 4 bases, V lost 0 bases, and 11 bases had no gene match. The CDR3 length is 17 residues. The CDR3 protein is CSVEDPTRTSGIETQYF. CDR3 nucleotides: TGCAGCGTTGAAGATCCCACCCGAACTAGCGGGATAGAGACCCAGTACTTC.

This clonotype came up a few times. The chain recombines TRBV20-1 with TRBJ1-1; D remains unclear. Trimming shortened V by 8 bases and J by 4 bases, and 20 bases separated the two germline ends. The CDR3 totals 14 residues. Germline lookup yields CDR1 DFQATT and CDR2 SNEGSKA (reference sequence). The CDR3 sequence: CSYYRPRATTEAFF. For the CDR3, the DNA is TGCAGTTATTATCGACCGAGGGCAACCACTGAAGCTTTCTTT.

The chain is built from TRBV12-3 or TRBV12-4 and TRBJ1-6, with D unresolved. V dropped 1 base and J dropped 7 bases, with 8 bases sitting between them. This CDR3 contains 14 residues. CDR3 DNA sequence: TGTGCCAGCAGTTTAGAATCGGAAAATTCACCCCTCCACTTT. Protein product: CASSLESENSPLHF.

This clonotype was observed a few times. The V gene is TRBV20-1, the J gene TRBJ2-1; TRBD2 matches at 12 bases. Germline assignment: CDR1 DFQATT and CDR2 SNEGSKA (reference sequence). Losses at the gene ends were 2 bases for V and 3 bases for J; bases not matched to a gene: 8. The CDR3 covers 17 residues. The CDR3 here is CSARQLSTSGGYNEQFF. In DNA, the CDR3 is TGCAGTGCTAGACAACTTTCGACTAGCGGGGGCTACAATGAGCAGTTCTTC.

This clonotype was observed at least ten times. The J gene is TRBJ2-3, the V gene TRBV5-1; no definite D call. The CDR3 length is 15 residues. Germline V CDR1 and CDR2: SGHRS, YFSETQ. Trimming removed 0 bases from V and 0 bases from J, with 8 bases in between. CDR3 DNA sequence: TGCGCCAGCAGCTTGGTACCCGACAGCACAGATACGCAGTATTTT. Residues: CASSLVPDSTDTQYF.

This clonotype appeared many times. The rearrangement uses TRBV6-5 and TRBJ2-7, with 9 bases fitting TRBD1. The V and J ends lost 2 bases and 6 bases, in that order; junction bases with no gene match: 2. This CDR3 region has 13 residues. CDR1 MNHEY and CDR2 SVGAGI come from the germline V gene. The CDR3 DNA reads as TGTGCCAGCAGTTACCTGACAGGGGGCGAGCAGTACTTC. Its translation: CASSYLTGGEQYF.

The chain joins TRBV5-1 to TRBJ2-6; unclear D gene. V lost 1 base, J lost 2 bases, and 10 bases lay in between. This CDR3 region has 16 residues. Per the germline V gene, CDR1 is SGHRS and CDR2 is YFSETQ. CDR3 sequence (DNA): TGCGCCAGCAGCTTGATAGGGAAGGCTGGGGCCAACGTCCTGACTTTC. It is translated as CASSLIGKAGANVLTF.

This clonotype was recorded a few times. The chain uses TRBV7-2 and TRBJ1-1, with D perhaps matching TRBD1 (6 bases). The ends were cut back, 2 bases at V and 1 base at J, with 8 bases in the middle. Germline-derived CDR1 and CDR2 are SGHTA and FQGNSA. The CDR3 consists of 14 residues. CDR3 in amino acids: CASSLMTGNTEAFF. CDR3 nucleotide sequence: TGTGCCAGCAGCTTAATGACAGGGAACACTGAAGCTTTCTTT. Together with reference TRBV7-2 and TRBJ1-1, the CDR3 gives the full variable domain: GAGVSQSPSNKVTEKGKDVELRCDPISGHTALYWYRQSLGQGLEFLIYFQGNSAPDKSGLPSDRFSAERTGGSVSTLTIQRTQQEDSAVYLCASSLMTGNTEAFFGQGTRLTVV.

Written as DNA, the CDR3 is TGTGCCAGCAGTACGCCCGGGACAAGTGGCTACACCTTC. Translation gives CASSTPGTSGYTF. This chain connects TRBV6-6 to TRBJ1-2, with TRBD1 as a possible D gene (6 bases). Germline lookup yields CDR1 MNHNY and CDR2 SVGAGI (reference sequence). The CDR3 contains 13 residues. Between the trimmed V and J ends, which lost 5 bases and 7 bases, there was a span of 14 bases.

This clonotype was counted only a few times. At one boundary the junction diverges from the germline segment, which might be a read error. The chain recombines TRBV7-7 with TRBJ2-5; D tentatively fits TRBD1 or TRBD2 (5 bases each). The CDR3 consists of 14 residues. Germline loops: CDR1 SSHAT, CDR2 FNYEAQ (reference sequence). In DNA, the CDR3 is TGTGCTAGCAGCTTATTCGGGGCGCAAGAGACCCAGTACTTC. It codes for CASSLFGAQETQYF. Variable domain in full (rest from reference TRBV7-7 and TRBJ2-5): GAGVSQSPRYKVTKRGQDVTLRCDPISSHATLYWYQQALGQGPEFLTYFNYEAQPDKSGLPSDRFSAERPEGSISTLTIQRTEQRDSAMYRCASSLFGAQETQYFGPGTRLLVL.

In its sample, this clonotype was seen many times. The rearrangement joins TRBV7-6 to TRBJ1-6; D is perhaps TRBD1 (5 bases). The CDR3 length is 14 residues. Per germline, CDR1 SGHVS and CDR2 FNYEAQ. Trimming took 5 bases from V and 9 from J, leaving 14 bases between them. CDR3 in amino acids: CASSPRTIRSPLHF. CDR3 DNA sequence: TGTGCCAGCAGCCCCCGGACAATCCGTTCACCCCTCCACTTT.

The chain recombines TRBV28 with TRBJ2-2, with D perhaps given as TRBD1 or TRBD2 (5 bases each). Deletions cut 4 bases from V and 0 bases from J, with 12 bases between. The CDR3 is 16 amino acids. Germline values: CDR1 MDHEN, CDR2 SYDVKM. The CDR3, as DNA: TGTGCCAGCAGTTGGCCGGGGCGAACGAACACCGGGGAGCTGTTTTTT. The encoded protein is CASSWPGRTNTGELFF.

This clonotype was counted between two and nine times. The chain recombines TRBV20-1 with TRBJ2-1; TRBD2 is a possible D gene (6 bases). The CDR3 loop spans 14 amino acids. Germline-derived CDR1 and CDR2 are DFQATT and SNEGSKA (reference sequence). V shed 7 bases and J shed 4 bases, with 17 bases lying between them. For the CDR3, the DNA is TGCAGTGGAATAGCGGCCCGCCTTTACAATGAGCAGTTCTTC. It is translated as CSGIAARLYNEQFF.

This clonotype showed up many times. The chain combines TRBV29-1 with TRBJ2-3, with 8 bases fitting TRBD2. The CDR3 runs 16 residues. V lost 4 bases, J lost 2 bases, and 11 bases stayed unmatched. Per germline, CDR1 SQVTM and CDR2 ANQGSEA. CDR3 nucleotides: TGCAGCGTTGCGGCGGGGGGCGGGAGGAACACAGATACGCAGTATTTT. It is translated as CSVAAGGGRNTDTQYF.

This clonotype turned up a few times. The rearrangement joins TRBV20-1 to TRBJ2-7; TRBD2 is a possible D gene (5 bases). This CDR3 spans 11 amino acids. CDR1 is DFQATT and CDR2 is SNEGSKA in the germline V gene (reference sequence). The CDR3 is CGTVGDYEQYF. The CDR3 bases are TGCGGAACCGTCGGGGACTACGAGCAGTACTTC.

This rearrangement joins TRBV7-2 to TRBJ2-7; TRBD1 is a possible D gene (6 bases). CDR3 length: 13 amino acids. Trimming removed 5 bases from V and 5 bases from J, with 13 bases in between. Germline V lookup: CDR1 SGHTA, CDR2 FQGNSA. This chain's CDR3 is CASSTPGAHEQYF. The CDR3 region has the DNA TGTGCCAGCAGCACTCCAGGGGCCCACGAGCAGTACTTC.

A note on this clonotype: An end of the junction differs from the germline gene, which may be a read error. V usage is TRBV7-7 and J usage is TRBJ2-1, with D maybe TRBD2 (6 bases). The CDR3 covers 15 residues. CDR1 is SSHAT, CDR2 FNYEAQ, per germline (reference sequence). Here the CDR3 DNA reads TGTGCTAGCAGCTTAGCGGCTGGGGACGGGGAAGAGCAGTTCTTC. This sequence encodes CASSLAAGDGEEQFF.

In its sample, this clonotype was seen many times. V usage is TRBV5-6 and J usage is TRBJ2-1, with 9 bases fitting TRBD2. The CDR3 totals 14 residues. The ends lost 6 bases at V and 7 bases at J; junction bases unmatched: 8. CDR1 SGHDT and CDR2 YYEEEE come from the germline V gene. The CDR3 loop is CASTRTSAANEQFF. CDR3 DNA sequence: TGTGCCAGCACCAGGACTAGCGCGGCGAATGAGCAGTTCTTC.

The sample holds a few counts of this clonotype. V and J are TRBV6-2 or TRBV6-3 and TRBJ2-3, with D tentatively TRBD2 (5 bases). The ends were cut back, 6 bases at V and 3 bases at J, with 7 bases in the middle. Germline CDR1 is MNHEY and CDR2 is SVGEGT. The CDR3 is made up of 12 amino acids. The CDR3 region has the DNA TGTGCCAGCAGCTGGGAGACAGATACGCAGTATTTT. Protein: CASSWETDTQYF.

The sample holds many counts of this clonotype. This sequence joins TRBV30 and TRBJ2-7; 8 bases are a match to TRBD2. The CDR3 is 14 residues long. In germline, CDR1 is GTSNPN, CDR2 SVGIG (reference sequence). V shed 3 bases and J 1 base; nucleotides not matched to a gene: 5. The chain's CDR3 is CAWRNAGGSYEQYF. The CDR3 DNA sequence: TGTGCCTGGAGGAACGCGGGGGGATCCTACGAGCAGTACTTC.

This clonotype was picked up a small number of times. The CDR3 DNA sequence: TGTGCCAGCAGCTTATCCCCAGGAGTGAGCTATGGCTACACCTTC. It specifies CASSLSPGVSYGYTF. The chain has TRBV7-6 and TRBJ1-2; D not certain. This CDR3 has 15 amino acids. Germline CDR1 reads SGHVS; CDR2 reads FNYEAQ. Trimming removed 2 bases at V and 4 bases at J, with 14 bases between.

In its sample, this clonotype was seen a few times. V usage is TRBV20-1 and J usage is TRBJ2-7; D gene ambiguous. This CDR3 contains 13 residues. Germline CDR1 DFQATT, CDR2 SNEGSKA (reference sequence). Trimming took 0 bases from V and 5 from J, leaving 11 bases between them. DNA for the CDR3: TGCAGTGCTAGAGATCCACCCTACCACGAGCAGTACTTC. It yields the protein CSARDPPYHEQYF.

This clonotype was seen ten or more times. The chain is built from TRBV6-5 and TRBJ1-1, with a possible D match to TRBD1 (5 bases). The CDR3 length is 15 residues. V was cut by 4 bases and J by 1 base, with 13 bases left in between. The germline V gene encodes CDR1 MNHEY and CDR2 SVGAGI. This CDR3 reads CASSFQGGGNTEAFF. The DNA for the CDR3 is TGTGCCAGCAGTTTTCAGGGAGGAGGGAACACTGAAGCTTTCTTT.

V gene TRBV7-9 combines with J gene TRBJ2-3; the match to TRBD2 covers 7 bases. This CDR3 is built from 14 residues. Germline-derived CDR1 and CDR2 are SEHNR and FQNEAQ (reference sequence). With 7 bases clipped from V and 5 bases from J, the junction kept 9 bases outside the gene matches. CDR3 nucleotide sequence: TGTGCCAGCATCCCAACGAGGGAGGGAGATACGCAGTATTTT. The encoded protein is CASIPTREGDTQYF.

This clonotype was detected only a few times. This sequence joins TRBV6-5 and TRBJ1-6, with unresolved D. Trimming cost V 0 bases and J 8 bases, with 11 bases left between them. Germline V lookup: CDR1 MNHEY, CDR2 SVGAGI. The length of the CDR3 is 15 residues. CDR3 coding DNA: TGTGCCAGCAGTTACTCGAGTGGCAGAGATTCACCCCTCCACTTT. It is translated as CASSYSSGRDSPLHF.

This clonotype was seen at least ten times. V is TRBV29-1 and J is TRBJ2-2; TRBD1 agrees at 7 bases. The junction had 9 bases not matched to a gene; V was cut back by 7 bases and J by 4 bases. Germline lookup yields CDR1 SQVTM and CDR2 ANQGSEA. CDR3 length: 14 amino acids. The CDR3 protein is CSAGRGLSTGELFF. The CDR3 DNA follows: TGCAGCGCTGGTAGGGGGCTATCCACCGGGGAGCTGTTTTTT.

The chain employs TRBV5-5 and TRBJ2-7; D gene unclear. Germline V gene data show CDR1 as SGHKS and CDR2 as YYEKEE (reference sequence). V was trimmed by 0 bases and J by 6 bases, leaving 10 bases between them. This CDR3 has 13 amino acids. CDR3 coding DNA: TGTGCCAGCAGCTTGGTTTTGGTTCTCGAGCAGTACTTC. It yields the protein CASSLVLVLEQYF.

This clonotype came up many times. This chain joins TRBV6-5 and TRBJ1-6; D gene ambiguous. Germline lookup yields CDR1 MNHEY and CDR2 SVGAGI. Trimming shortened V by 2 bases and J by 10 bases, and 12 bases separated the two germline ends. CDR3 length equals 14 residues. CDR3 loop: CASSYRAGESPLHF. For the CDR3, the DNA is TGTGCCAGCAGTTACCGGGCAGGTGAATCACCCCTCCACTTT.